This T cell receptor beta chain was documented in a study of T cell responses to AZD1222 COVID-19 vaccine. V lost 3 bases and J lost 4, with 6 bases in between. The CDR3 totals 12 residues. From germline, CDR1 is KGHSH and CDR2 LQKENI. Profiled with immunoSEQ multiplex PCR; TCRdb holds only in-frame clones, not every one. Seen here are more than 140,000 clones, approximately 88% observed once, and the top ten hold roughly 3.5%. Study-level findings and limits: No day 14 peak samples; only post-peak repertoires were characterized. Two AZD1222 administrations were followed by greater Spike-specific TCR breadth and depth. Clonal diversity may have been underestimated in mostly white British donors. The study identified only 6 or 7 AZD1222 recipients as seropositive at baseline.

This clone was picked up one time. Its target is not known. The genes are TRBV18 and TRBJ1-1; D gene uncertain. This specimen was peripheral blood, taken on day 0 of MenACWY control vaccination. This TCR was sampled from an adult in good health. The chain's CDR3 is CASSPLGTEAFF. CDR3 DNA: TGTGCCAGCTCACCCTTGGGCACTGAAGCTTTCTTT.